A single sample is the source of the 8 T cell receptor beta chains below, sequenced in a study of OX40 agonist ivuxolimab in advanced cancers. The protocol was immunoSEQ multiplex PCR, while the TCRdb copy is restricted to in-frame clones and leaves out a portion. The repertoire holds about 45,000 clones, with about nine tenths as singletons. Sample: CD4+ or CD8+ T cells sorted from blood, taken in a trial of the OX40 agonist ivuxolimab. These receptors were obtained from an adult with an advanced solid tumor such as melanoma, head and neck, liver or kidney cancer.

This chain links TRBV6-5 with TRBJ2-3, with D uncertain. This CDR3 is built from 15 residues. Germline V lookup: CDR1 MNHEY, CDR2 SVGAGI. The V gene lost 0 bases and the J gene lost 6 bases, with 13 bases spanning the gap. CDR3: CASSYSGSPTDTQYF. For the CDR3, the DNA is TGTGCCAGCAGTTACTCGGGCAGTCCGACTGATACGCAGTATTTT.

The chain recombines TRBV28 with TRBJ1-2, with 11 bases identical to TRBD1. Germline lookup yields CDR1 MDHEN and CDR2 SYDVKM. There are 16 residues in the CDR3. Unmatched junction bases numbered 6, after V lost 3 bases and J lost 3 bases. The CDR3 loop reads CASSFPRDRGDYGYTF. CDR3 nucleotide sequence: TGTGCCAGCAGTTTCCCGAGGGACAGGGGGGACTATGGCTACACCTTC.

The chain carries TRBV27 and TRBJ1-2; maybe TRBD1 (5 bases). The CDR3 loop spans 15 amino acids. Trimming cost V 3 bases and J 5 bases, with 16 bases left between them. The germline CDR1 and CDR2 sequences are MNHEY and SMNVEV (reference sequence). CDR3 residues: CASSFRGAQSYGYTF. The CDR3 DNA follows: TGTGCCAGCAGTTTTCGAGGGGCACAATCTTATGGCTACACCTTC.

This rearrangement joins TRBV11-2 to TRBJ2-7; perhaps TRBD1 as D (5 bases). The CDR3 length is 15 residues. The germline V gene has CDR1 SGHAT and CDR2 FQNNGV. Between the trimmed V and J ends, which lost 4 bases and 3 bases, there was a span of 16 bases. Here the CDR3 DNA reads TGTGCCAGCAGCTCCCCGGTGACAGATCTCTACGAGCAGTACTTC. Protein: CASSSPVTDLYEQYF.

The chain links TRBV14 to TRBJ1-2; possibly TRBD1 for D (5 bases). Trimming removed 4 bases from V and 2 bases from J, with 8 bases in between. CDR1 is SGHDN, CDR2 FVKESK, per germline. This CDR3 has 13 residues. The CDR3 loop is CASSPRGNYGYTF. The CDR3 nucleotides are TGTGCCAGCAGCCCTCGGGGGAACTATGGCTACACCTTC.

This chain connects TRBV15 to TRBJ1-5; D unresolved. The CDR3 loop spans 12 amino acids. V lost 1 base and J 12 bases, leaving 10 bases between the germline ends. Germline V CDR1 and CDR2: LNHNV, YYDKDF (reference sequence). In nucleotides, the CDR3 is TGTGCCACCAGCAGAGCAGGTGACTACCAGCATTTT. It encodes CATSRAGDYQHF. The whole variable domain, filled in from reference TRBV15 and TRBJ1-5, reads DAMVIQNPRYQVTQFGKPVTLSCSQTLNHNVMYWYQQKSSQAPKLLFHYYDKDFNNEADTPDNFQSRRPNTSFCFLDIRSPGLGDTAMYLCATSRAGDYQHFGDGTRLSIL.

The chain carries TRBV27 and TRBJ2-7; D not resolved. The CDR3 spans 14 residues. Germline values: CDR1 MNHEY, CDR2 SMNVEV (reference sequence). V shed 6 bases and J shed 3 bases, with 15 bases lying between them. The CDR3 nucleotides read TGTGCCAGCAGCCTCGCCGGGCCCAACTACGAGCAGTACTTC. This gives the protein CASSLAGPNYEQYF.

As DNA, the CDR3 is TGTGCCAGCAGTTACCAGGGACAGATCAACACCGGGGAGCTGTTTTTT. This translates into CASSYQGQINTGELFF. V gene TRBV6-5 combines with J gene TRBJ2-2, with 7 bases identical to TRBD1. This CDR3 contains 16 residues. V shed 2 bases and J 2 bases; nucleotides not matched to a gene: 5. Germline CDR1 MNHEY, CDR2 SVGAGI.